What follows are 13 T cell receptor beta chains derived from one specimen sequenced in a study of T-cell reconstitution after alpha-beta-depleted transplantation in children. TCRbeta library preparation incorporated unique molecular identifiers. Each CDR3 protein gets one entry after TCRdb re-called the PCR reads with MiXCR. The data hold around 300,000 distinct CDR3 sequences, with roughly a tenth observed a single time. The specimen comprised PBMCs, sampled before TCRalphabeta/CD19-depleted stem cell transplant. The receptor source for this set is a boy under two years old with acute myeloid leukemia, due to receive a stem cell transplant.

There are many counts of this clonotype. The gene calls are TRBV29-1 and TRBJ1-2; D unclear. Germline V gives CDR1 SQVTM, CDR2 ANQGSEA. V was shortened by 7 bases and J by 1 base, with 7 bases between the two germline ends. The CDR3 length is 11 residues. CDR3 sequence: CSGTGNYGYTF. CDR3 nucleotide sequence: TGCAGCGGTACTGGTAACTATGGCTACACCTTC.

This clonotype was detected ten times or more. The chain is built from TRBV5-1 and TRBJ2-7, with D perhaps TRBD1 (5 bases). CDR1 and CDR2 (germline): SGHRS, YFSETQ. V lost 3 bases to trimming and J lost 6 bases, with 13 bases between them. The CDR3 is made up of 13 amino acids. The CDR3 loop reads CASSSQWGGEQYF. In DNA form, the CDR3 reads TGCGCCAGCAGCTCGCAATGGGGCGGCGAGCAGTACTTC.

In this sample, this clonotype turned up many times. The genes are TRBV7-9 and TRBJ2-1, with 8 bases matching TRBD2. V lost 0 bases, J lost 8 bases, and 6 bases stayed unmatched. The germline V gene has CDR1 SEHNR and CDR2 FQNEAQ (reference sequence). The CDR3 is 15 residues long. CDR3 nucleotides: TGTGCCAGCAGCTTAGCGGGGGGACTAGGAGATGAGCAGTTCTTC. Amino acid sequence: CASSLAGGLGDEQFF. Based on the CDR3 plus reference TRBV7-9 and TRBJ2-1, the full variable domain is DTGVSQNPRHKITKRGQNVTFRCDPISEHNRLYWYRQTLGQGPEFLTYFQNEAQLEKSRLLSDRFSAERPKGSFSTLEIQRTEQGDSAMYLCASSLAGGLGDEQFFGPGTRLTVL.

This clonotype was seen repeatedly, ten times or more. This chain uses TRBV12-3 or TRBV12-4 with TRBJ2-1, with TRBD1 as a possible D gene (6 bases). The V and J ends lost 4 bases and 2 bases respectively, with 9 bases between them. The CDR3 loop spans 14 amino acids. This CDR3 is CASSSGTPYNEQFF. For the CDR3, the DNA is TGTGCCAGCAGTTCCGGGACACCCTACAATGAGCAGTTCTTC.

This clonotype occurred many times. In nucleotides, the CDR3 is TGTGCCAGCAGTCGACGTCGGGGCCACGAGCAGTACTTC. It is translated as CASSRRRGHEQYF. The rearrangement links TRBV28 to TRBJ2-7; the D gene could be TRBD1 or TRBD2 (5 bases each). CDR1 is MDHEN, CDR2 SYDVKM, per germline. This CDR3 is built from 13 residues. Trimming left V 5 bases short and J 5 bases short, with 13 bases between.

This clonotype was seen repeatedly, ten times or more. The V and J genes are TRBV20-1 and TRBJ2-3, with D tentatively TRBD1 or TRBD2 (7 bases each). This CDR3 spans 16 amino acids. V dropped 0 bases and J dropped 4 bases, with 17 bases sitting between them. Germline CDR1 and CDR2: DFQATT and SNEGSKA (reference sequence). CDR3 residues: CSARDDTPGGADTQYF. The CDR3 bases are TGCAGTGCTAGAGATGATACCCCAGGGGGGGCAGATACGCAGTATTTT.

This clonotype was seen repeatedly, ten times or more. CDR3 bases: TGCAGCGTTGACAGAATGAACACTGAAGCTTTCTTT. Its translation is CSVDRMNTEAFF. The V and J genes are TRBV29-1 and TRBJ1-1; no reliable D call. The CDR3 has 12 amino acids. The germline V and J ends were trimmed by 3 bases and 0 bases, with 5 bases remaining between them. From germline, CDR1 is SQVTM and CDR2 ANQGSEA.

This clonotype was observed at least ten times. At one boundary the junction diverges from the germline segment, which might be a read error. V is TRBV5-1 and J is TRBJ1-4; no reliable D call. CDR1 is SGHRS, CDR2 YFSETQ, per germline. CDR3 length: 14 amino acids. The CDR3, as DNA: TGCGCCAGCGGCTTGAAGGGCGGTAATGAAAAACTGTTTTTT. Translation: CASGLKGGNEKLFF.

A remark on this clonotype: Germline and junction disagree at one end, which may indicate a read error. For the CDR3, the DNA is TGTGCCAGCAGTTACTCGAGGACAGGGGTAGAAACCTATAATTCACCCCTTCACTTT. The encoded protein is CASSYSRTGVETYNSPLHF. The chain employs TRBV6-5 and TRBJ1-6; 9 bases are shared with TRBD1. The germline gives CDR1 MNHEY, CDR2 SVGAGI. The CDR3 has 19 residues.

This clonotype was seen repeatedly, ten times or more. The chain recombines TRBV4-3 with TRBJ2-7; D possibly uses TRBD1 or TRBD2 (5 bases each). CDR1 is LGHNA, CDR2 YSLEER, per germline. This CDR3 is 13 amino acids long. The V gene lost 3 bases and the J gene lost 7 bases, with 13 bases spanning the gap. CDR3 in DNA: TGCGCCAGCAGCCAGCAGACCTGGGGGGAGCAGTACTTC. This sequence encodes CASSQQTWGEQYF.

Many counts were recorded for this clonotype. The rearrangement uses TRBV5-5 and TRBJ2-7, with D possibly TRBD1 on 6 matching bases. This CDR3 comprises 15 residues. Germline V CDR1 and CDR2: SGHKS, YYEKEE (reference sequence). Trimming pared 0 bases from V and 3 bases from J, leaving 13 bases between. The CDR3 here is CASSLAQTGIYEQYF. The CDR3 nucleotides read TGTGCCAGCAGCTTGGCCCAAACAGGGATCTACGAGCAGTACTTC.

This clonotype was seen ten or more times. This chain joins TRBV7-8 and TRBJ2-1, with 10 positions matching TRBD2. V lost 5 bases to trimming and J lost 3 bases; unmatched junction nucleotides: 4. This CDR3 is 15 amino acids long. The germline V gene has CDR1 SGHVS and CDR2 FQNEAQ. For the CDR3, the DNA is TGTGCCAGCAGCCCAAGGACTAGCGGCTACAATGAGCAGTTCTTC. Protein sequence: CASSPRTSGYNEQFF.

This clonotype was detected ten times or more. The J gene is TRBJ1-1, the V gene TRBV7-9, with D possibly being TRBD1 (6 bases). Germline assignment: CDR1 SEHNR and CDR2 FQNEAQ (reference sequence). CDR3 length: 14 residues. V was trimmed by 4 bases and J by 0 bases, leaving 9 bases between them. The CDR3 spells CASSSKGVNTEAFF. CDR3 DNA: TGTGCCAGCAGCTCCAAGGGGGTGAACACTGAAGCTTTCTTT.